This T cell receptor (beta chain) was recorded in a study of T-cell memory formation after mild COVID-19. The CDR3 consists of 15 residues. With 0 bases removed from V and 1 base from J, the gap between germline ends came to 11 bases. CDR1 and CDR2 from the germline V gene are SGHRS and YFSETQ. TCRdb fed the 5' RACE reads into MiXCR, producing one record per CDR3 protein. The data show roughly 380,000 distinct CDR3 sequences, 28% seen once. This clonotype was seen a few times. The genes are TRBV5-1 and TRBJ2-7, with D perhaps TRBD2 (6 bases). The sequenced sample was PBMCs or a T cell subset sorted from them (not recorded which). The sequence derives from an adult woman who had mild COVID-19 (a few samples of this study predate the infection). Cell type and time point are not known. The CDR3 DNA follows: TGCGCCAGCAGCTTGGGCGTGGGGGGATCCTACGAGCAGTACTTC. Translation gives CASSLGVGGSYEQYF.